This T cell receptor beta chain was captured by sequencing in a study of blood T cell repertoires in COVID-19. About the study: The cDNA or gDNA used as material had been derived from T cells, B-cell-depleted T cells, or PBMCs.

Profiling relied on immunoSEQ multiplex PCR, and the TCRdb table lists in-frame clones only, not all of them. The sample has 300,000 to 400,000 clones, around nine tenths seen once. V shed 4 bases, J shed 4 bases, and the junction held 4 bases outside the gene matches. The length of the CDR3 is 14 residues. CDR1 SGHNT and CDR2 YYREEE come from the germline V gene (reference sequence). This clone has more than one count but fewer than ten. Participants were placed into cohorts based on the clinical history they reported. Sequenced input: PBMCs or T cells enriched from blood (not recorded which). This sequence joins TRBV5-4 and TRBJ1-4; TRBD1 matches 7 bases. This TCR was recovered from a man aged 25-45 years who had recovered from COVID-19. CDR3 nucleotide sequence: TGTGCCAGCAGCGCTGACAGGGTTAATGAAAAACTGTTTTTT. Translated, it gives CASSADRVNEKLFF.